These 6 T cell receptor beta chains were all obtained from the same sample, sequenced in a study of shared T cell receptors in the human thymus. The protocol was immunoSEQ multiplex PCR, while the TCRdb copy is restricted to in-frame clones and leaves out a portion. The repertoire has approximately 660,000 clones, 88% of them found once; the top ten carry 0.0095% to 0.013%. This sample was shared with a second study, whose subject was human thymus T cells.

Specimen: thymocytes. The source of these receptors is a boy under three years old with a congenital heart defect.

The chain combines TRBV5-6 with TRBJ2-7; 12 nucleotides agree with TRBD1. The CDR3 contains 16 residues. CDR1 SGHDT and CDR2 YYEEEE come from the germline V gene. Trimming cost V 0 bases and J 7 bases; bases outside gene matches: 8. CDR3 residues: CASSLVRDRGLGEQYF. The CDR3 DNA reads TGTGCCAGCAGCTTGGTCCGGGACAGGGGGCTGGGGGAGCAGTACTTC. The full variable domain, in which reference TRBV5-6 and TRBJ2-7 provide the parts outside the CDR3, is DAGVTQSPTHLIKTRGQQVTLRCSPKSGHDTVSWYQQALGQGPQFIFQYYEEEERQRGNFPDRFSGHQFPNYSSELNVNALLLGDSALYLCASSLVRDRGLGEQYFGPGTRLTVT.

V gene TRBV18 combines with J gene TRBJ1-3, with TRBD1 matching 7 bases. CDR3 length equals 15 residues. The V segment lost 0 bases and the J segment 8 bases; nucleotides outside the gene matches: 7. The germline V gene has CDR1 KGHSH and CDR2 LQKENI. The chain's CDR3 is CASSPPIYRGDTIYF. The DNA for the CDR3 is TGTGCCAGCTCACCACCGATATACAGGGGCGACACCATATATTTT. The variable domain in full, with the rest retrieved from reference TRBV18 and TRBJ1-3, is NAGVMQNPRHLVRRRGQEARLRCSPMKGHSHVYWYRQLPEEGLKFMVYLQKENIIDESGMPKERFSAEFPKEGPSILRIQQVVRGDSAAYFCASSPPIYRGDTIYFGEGSWLTVV.

The chain is built from TRBV11-2 and TRBJ1-5; D may be TRBD1 (5 bases). V was shortened by 4 bases and J by 2 bases, with 9 bases between the two germline ends. CDR3 length: 14 residues. Looked up from germline, CDR1 is SGHAT and CDR2 is FQNNGV. CDR3 residues: CASSYGHRNQPQHF. The CDR3 coding sequence is TGTGCCAGCAGCTACGGACACCGCAATCAGCCCCAGCATTTT.

This clone came up a few times. The chain couples TRBV6-1 to TRBJ2-4; 8 positions agree with TRBD2. CDR3 length: 18 residues. Germline values: CDR1 MNHNS, CDR2 SASEGT. V shed 1 base and J 2 bases; nucleotides not matched to a gene: 10. DNA of the CDR3: TGTGCCAGCAGTGAAGGACTAGCGAACGGGCTACCCAAAAACATTCAGTACTTC. It specifies CASSEGLANGLPKNIQYF.

This chain's CDR3 is CASSDVEASGRPGLNEQFF. The CDR3 nucleotides read TGTGCCAGCAGTGACGTGGAGGCTAGCGGGAGACCCGGGTTGAATGAGCAGTTCTTC. The genes are TRBV2 and TRBJ2-1; 10 nucleotides line up with TRBD2. Germline V gives CDR1 SNHLY, CDR2 FYNNEI. This CDR3 region has 19 residues. With V trimmed by 3 bases and J by 7 bases, 18 bases remained unmatched.

The CDR3 bases are TGTGCCAGCAGCCCCGGGACAGACAATCAGCCCCAGCATTTT. Translation: CASSPGTDNQPQHF. The J gene is TRBJ1-5, the V gene TRBV7-9; 7 bases are shared with TRBD1. The V segment lost 5 bases and the J segment 3 bases; nucleotides outside the gene matches: 4. Per germline, CDR1 SEHNR and CDR2 FQNEAQ (reference sequence). The length of the CDR3 is 14 residues. Using reference TRBV7-9 and TRBJ1-5 for the parts outside the CDR3, the full variable domain is DTGVSQNPRHKITKRGQNVTFRCDPISEHNRLYWYRQTLGQGPEFLTYFQNEAQLEKSRLLSDRFSAERPKGSFSTLEIQRTEQGDSAMYLCASSPGTDNQPQHFGDGTRLSIL.